The 25 T cell receptor beta chains given below trace back to one sample, sequenced in a study of response to subunit inactivated influenza vaccine. Using its own MiXCR run on the RT-PCR reads, TCRdb lists one record per CDR3 protein. Of hundreds of thousands of distinct CDR3 sequences in the sample, 12% were seen once. This material consisted of PBMCs from blood, taken on the day of vaccination. Receptors originate from a middle-aged man who received an inactivated influenza vaccine.

Only a few counts were recorded for this clonotype. The chain combines TRBV5-5 with TRBJ2-7; 9 bases align to TRBD1. V was pared by 4 bases and J by 0 bases, with 5 bases of the junction left unmatched. In germline, CDR1 is SGHKS, CDR2 YYEKEE (reference sequence). The CDR3 sequence is 15 residues long. CDR3 loop: CASSKDRGISYEQYF. In DNA, the CDR3 is TGTGCCAGCAGCAAAGACAGGGGGATCTCCTACGAGCAGTACTTC.

This chain connects TRBV12-3 or TRBV12-4 to TRBJ1-2, with 8 positions matching TRBD1. The trim removed 3 bases at V and 1 base at J, leaving 4 bases unmatched. This CDR3 has 15 amino acids. The CDR3 here is CASSLDRAYNYGYTF. The CDR3 region has the DNA TGTGCCAGCAGTTTGGACAGGGCTTATAACTATGGCTACACCTTC.

This clonotype was counted ten times or more. DNA of the CDR3: TGTGCCAGCAGCCGTCCGGGCTACTATGGCTACACCTTC. It encodes CASSRPGYYGYTF. The chain is built from TRBV3-1 and TRBJ1-2; D unresolved. The germline CDR1 and CDR2 sequences are LGHDT and YNNKEL (reference sequence). V dropped 4 bases and J dropped 3 bases, with 9 bases sitting between them. The CDR3 is 13 amino acids.

Ten or more counts support this clonotype. The chain couples TRBV12-3 or TRBV12-4 to TRBJ2-2, with D perhaps being TRBD1 or TRBD2 (5 bases each). V was shortened by 6 bases and J by 6 bases, with 17 bases between the two germline ends. The CDR3 has 15 residues. The chain's CDR3 is CASRQGRTPSGELFF. The CDR3 nucleotides read TGTGCCAGCAGGCAGGGACGAACCCCGTCCGGGGAGCTGTTTTTT.

This clonotype was seen only a few times. The chain recombines TRBV5-4 with TRBJ2-7; possible D gene TRBD1, 5 bases. CDR1 and CDR2 from the germline V gene are SGHNT and YYREEE (reference sequence). V was pared by 4 bases and J by 2 bases, with 16 bases between. The CDR3 sequence is 15 residues long. CDR3 bases: TGTGCCAGCAGCCTTAATGTAGGGGAAACCTACGAGCAGTACTTC. Its translation is CASSLNVGETYEQYF.

Only a few counts were recorded for this clonotype. The rearrangement joins TRBV3-1 to TRBJ2-5; D is perhaps TRBD1 (7 bases). The CDR3 loop spans 13 amino acids. Germline V gene data show CDR1 as LGHDT and CDR2 as YNNKEL (reference sequence). V was cut by 7 bases and J by 10 bases, with 19 bases left in between. The CDR3 DNA reads as TGTGCCAGCACCCAGGGGGAGCGCGGGATCCAGTACTTC. It specifies CASTQGERGIQYF.

The genes are TRBV7-2 and TRBJ2-2; D is uncertain. This CDR3 is built from 14 residues. Germline CDR1 SGHTA, CDR2 FQGNSA. The V end lost 1 base, the J end lost 3 bases, and 6 bases lay between the germline ends. In DNA, the CDR3 is TGTGCCAGCAGCTTAGAATTTCACACCGGGGAGCTGTTTTTT. Translating it yields CASSLEFHTGELFF.

This clonotype has a count of ten or more. V usage is TRBV15 and J usage is TRBJ2-7, with D unclear. This CDR3 comprises 14 residues. The germline V gene has CDR1 LNHNV and CDR2 YYDKDF (reference sequence). Between the trimmed V and J ends, which lost 0 bases and 2 bases, there was a span of 8 bases. CDR3 sequence (DNA): TGTGCCACCAGCAGAGAGAATGGCGCCTACGAGCAGTACTTC. It specifies CATSRENGAYEQYF.

This clonotype was observed a few times. This chain uses TRBV6-2 or TRBV6-3 with TRBJ2-5; D gene uncertain. Germline V gives CDR1 MNHEY, CDR2 SVGEGT. This CDR3 region has 15 residues. Trimming took off 8 bases at V and 2 bases at J, with 18 bases between the two ends. The CDR3 sequence: CASAPGRLIQETQYF. In DNA form, the CDR3 reads TGTGCCAGCGCGCCCGGACGGCTCATACAAGAGACCCAGTACTTC.

This clonotype was counted only a few times. The chain has TRBV15 and TRBJ2-3, with 10 bases matching TRBD2. J gave up 4 bases and V 0 bases, and 7 bases lay outside the gene matches. Germline V CDR1 and CDR2: LNHNV, YYDKDF (reference sequence). The CDR3 is made up of 17 amino acids. In nucleotides, the CDR3 is TGTGCCACCAGCAGAGATCCGGGTAGCGGGGGGCCAGATACGCAGTATTTT. This encodes CATSRDPGSGGPDTQYF.

The chain has TRBV7-4 and TRBJ2-3, with 11 nucleotides matching TRBD2. CDR1 is SGHVT and CDR2 is SQSDAQ in the germline V gene. This CDR3 spans 16 amino acids. V dropped 5 bases and J dropped 1; count of bases not matched to a gene: 5. The CDR3 nucleotides read TGTGCCAGCAGCCATCGACTAGCGGGGCGCACAGATACGCAGTATTTT. Encoded protein: CASSHRLAGRTDTQYF.

CDR3 sequence: CASSLAGTGMSYEQYF. The CDR3 coding sequence is TGTGCCAGCAGCTTGGCCGGGACAGGGATGTCCTACGAGCAGTACTTC. This chain uses TRBV5-6 with TRBJ2-7; 9 nucleotides line up with TRBD1. Germline V gene data show CDR1 as SGHDT and CDR2 as YYEEEE. The junction had 5 bases not matched to a gene; V was cut back by 0 bases and J by 1 base. The CDR3 contains 16 residues.

V and J are TRBV20-1 and TRBJ2-3, with a possible D match to TRBD2 (7 bases). Germline V gene lookup returns CDR1 DFQATT and CDR2 SNEGSKA (reference sequence). This CDR3 comprises 12 residues. The chain's CDR3 is CRGGANTDTQYF. In DNA form, the CDR3 reads TGCAGGGGGGGGGCCAACACAGATACGCAGTATTTT.

This clonotype was seen only a few times. CDR3 sequence reads: CAILRTSGFSSTDTQYF. In nucleotides, the CDR3 is TGTGCCATCCTCCGAACTAGCGGGTTCTCTAGCACAGATACGCAGTATTTT. The chain employs TRBV7-2 and TRBJ2-3; 9 bases fit TRBD2. The CDR3 totals 17 residues. Trimming took 10 bases from V and 0 from J; bases not matched to a gene: 14. Germline lookup yields CDR1 SGHTA and CDR2 FQGNSA.

The chain uses TRBV27 and TRBJ2-3; 8 bases are shared with TRBD1. This CDR3 region has 17 residues. The trim removed 8 bases at V and 3 bases at J, leaving 16 bases unmatched. Germline-derived CDR1 and CDR2 are MNHEY and SMNVEV (reference sequence). The chain's CDR3 is CASRYLGGTGLTDTQYF. The DNA for the CDR3 is TGTGCCAGCCGTTATTTGGGCGGGACAGGCCTAACAGATACGCAGTATTTT.

The J gene is TRBJ1-2, the V gene TRBV6-1; D perhaps matches TRBD1 (5 bases). The CDR3 is 13 amino acids. Germline CDR1 is MNHNS and CDR2 is SASEGT. V was clipped by 2 bases and J by 8 bases, with 12 bases between them. CDR3 sequence: CASSERGVDGYTF. For the CDR3, the DNA is TGTGCCAGCAGTGAACGGGGGGTGGACGGCTACACCTTC.

This sequence joins TRBV10-2 and TRBJ2-6; a possible D gene is TRBD1 (6 bases). V was pared by 4 bases and J by 6 bases, with 10 bases between. This CDR3 comprises 14 residues. Germline assignment: CDR1 WSHSY and CDR2 SAAADI. The DNA of the CDR3 is TGCGCCAGCAGTGTGCAGGGGCAGGCCAACGTCCTGACTTTC. Translating it yields CASSVQGQANVLTF.

This clonotype occurred many times. The rearrangement links TRBV4-2 to TRBJ2-3; 11 bases are shared with TRBD2. The CDR3 is made up of 19 amino acids. Germline V CDR1 and CDR2: LGHNA, YNFKEQ. With 8 bases clipped from V and 2 bases from J, the junction kept 18 bases outside the gene matches. CDR3 in amino acids: CASAHSGGLAESVTDTQYF. The CDR3 DNA follows: TGTGCCAGCGCCCACTCGGGGGGACTAGCGGAGTCAGTCACAGATACGCAGTATTTT.

The genes are TRBV12-3 or TRBV12-4 and TRBJ1-2, with D possibly matching TRBD1 (5 bases). Trimming shortened V by 7 bases and J by 7 bases, and 19 bases separated the two germline ends. The CDR3 has 14 residues. This CDR3 is CASKGNARRSGYTF. CDR3 nucleotides: TGTGCCAGCAAGGGGAACGCTCGGAGGTCTGGCTACACCTTC.

This clonotype was detected many times. The rearrangement joins TRBV5-1 to TRBJ2-2; tentatively, D is TRBD1 or TRBD2 (6 bases each). The V gene's germline CDR1 is SGHRS and CDR2 YFSETQ. The CDR3 sequence is 15 residues long. Trimming removed 4 bases from V and 5 bases from J, with 15 bases in between. CDR3 nucleotides: TGCGCCAGCAGCCCCGGGGGCACCTGGACCGGGGAGCTGTTTTTT. Protein sequence: CASSPGGTWTGELFF.

The chain links TRBV20-1 to TRBJ2-5, with D hard to call. Between the trimmed V and J ends, which lost 5 bases and 2 bases, there was a span of 15 bases. The CDR3 extends over 14 amino acids. CDR1 and CDR2 from the germline V gene are DFQATT and SNEGSKA (reference sequence). The CDR3, as DNA: TGCAGTGCTGAAATAGGGATGAGGCAAGAGACCCAGTACTTC. Translation gives CSAEIGMRQETQYF.

This clonotype came up a few times. The V call is TRBV12-3 or TRBV12-4, the J call TRBJ2-2, with 7 bases lining up with TRBD2. V was clipped by 3 bases and J by 1 base; unmatched bases: 5. CDR3 length: 16 amino acids. Written as DNA, the CDR3 is TGTGCCAGCAGTTTTCGGGGGGTAGGGAACACCGGGGAGCTGTTTTTT. Protein product: CASSFRGVGNTGELFF.

This clonotype came up a few times. This chain links TRBV7-9 with TRBJ1-2; D not resolved. Trimming stripped 9 bases from V and 4 bases from J, with 9 bases between. Per the germline V gene, CDR1 is SEHNR and CDR2 is FQNEAQ (reference sequence). The CDR3 consists of 11 residues. The CDR3 nucleotides read TGTGCCAGTGCCGGGTCCTATGGCTACACCTTC. Translating it yields CASAGSYGYTF.

The chain carries TRBV18 and TRBJ2-5; D is ambiguous. V shed 3 bases and J shed 9 bases, with 14 bases lying between them. CDR1 is KGHSH, CDR2 LQKENI, per germline. The CDR3 length is 13 residues. The CDR3 nucleotides read TGTGCCAGCTCACCGATTGTAGAAAGGGCCCAGTACTTC. Its translation: CASSPIVERAQYF.

J is TRBJ1-1 and V is TRBV20-1; D is uncertain. The germline CDR1 and CDR2 sequences are DFQATT and SNEGSKA (reference sequence). With 3 bases removed from V and 1 base from J, the gap between germline ends came to 6 bases. The CDR3 is 12 amino acids. The CDR3 DNA sequence: TGCAGTGCTAGCAAGGGGAACACTGAAGCTTTCTTT. It yields the protein CSASKGNTEAFF.